One T cell receptor beta chain is described in this entry. This CDR3 comprises 14 residues. The junction had 7 bases not matched to a gene; V was cut back by 4 bases and J by 6 bases. Germline values: CDR1 SGHNT, CDR2 YYREEE (reference sequence). These data are taken from a study of T cell responses to AZD1222 COVID-19 vaccine. Here immunoSEQ multiplex PCR was the method, and the copy in TCRdb shows in-frame clones only, minus some. The sample has about 120,000 clones; about 86% are singletons. This receptor was identified in an adult who received the AZD1222 COVID-19 vaccine. Sequences were derived from peripheral blood, sampled 28 days after the second AZD1222 dose. V gene TRBV5-4 combines with J gene TRBJ1-2; 9 nucleotides match TRBD1. CDR3 in DNA: TGTGCCAGCAGCAAGCAGGACAGGGGTAATGGCTACACCTTC. This translates into CASSKQDRGNGYTF.